Listed here are 27 T cell receptor beta chains from one sample, sequenced in a study of shared clonotypes between healthy human individuals. Clones were sequenced by immunoSEQ multiplex PCR, and TCRdb holds only the in-frame ones, with some missing. This table holds hundreds of thousands of clones, around 81% found once. Sequencing used PBMCs. The receptors stem from a woman in her thirties or forties in good health. Some clones in this sample may be carry-over from other donors' samples.

This clone was found once. The V call is TRBV30, the J call TRBJ1-5; 7 positions match TRBD1. The J segment lost 4 bases and the V segment lost 4 bases, leaving 7 bases of the junction unmatched. The length of the CDR3 is 14 residues. Germline values: CDR1 GTSNPN, CDR2 SVGIG (reference sequence). CDR3 loop: CAWKVGQLNQPQHF. The CDR3, as DNA: TGTGCCTGGAAAGTGGGACAGCTAAATCAGCCCCAGCATTTT.

This chain links TRBV18 with TRBJ1-1; TRBD1 is a possible D gene (5 bases). The CDR3 loop spans 14 amino acids. Trimming removed 0 bases from V and 8 bases from J, with 13 bases in between. Germline CDR1 KGHSH, CDR2 LQKENI. The CDR3 protein is CASSPPSVGGEAFF. CDR3 DNA: TGTGCCAGCTCACCACCGAGCGTGGGGGGGGAAGCTTTCTTT.

The V call is TRBV6-6, the J call TRBJ1-2; no clear D gene. Germline V gene sequence: CDR1 MNHNY, CDR2 SVGAGI (reference sequence). Trimming shortened V by 5 bases and J by 3 bases, and 10 bases separated the two germline ends. CDR3 length equals 13 residues. The CDR3 here is CASSLQAYYGYTF. The DNA for the CDR3 is TGTGCCAGCAGTCTCCAGGCTTACTATGGCTACACCTTC.

The chain couples TRBV28 to TRBJ2-7; D possibly corresponds to TRBD1 (5 bases). Germline assignment: CDR1 MDHEN and CDR2 SYDVKM. This CDR3 spans 16 amino acids. V was shortened by 10 bases and J by 4 bases, with 26 bases between the two germline ends. CDR3 residues: CAIIGPTGEGAYEQYF. DNA for the CDR3: TGTGCCATCATAGGCCCCACAGGAGAAGGAGCATACGAGCAGTACTTC.

The chain is built from TRBV5-1 and TRBJ1-2; D is perhaps TRBD1 (5 bases). CDR3 length: 13 amino acids. With 3 bases removed from V and 6 bases from J, the gap between germline ends came to 12 bases. Germline CDR1 reads SGHRS; CDR2 reads YFSETQ. In DNA form, the CDR3 reads TGCGCCAGCAGCTCTACCGGGACGGATGGCTACACCTTC. Protein product: CASSSTGTDGYTF.

This chain links TRBV28 with TRBJ2-3; the D gene could be TRBD1 or TRBD2 (5 bases each). This CDR3 contains 15 residues. V gave up 10 bases and J gave up 2 bases, with 19 bases separating them. Looked up from germline, CDR1 is MDHEN and CDR2 is SYDVKM. CDR3 sequence: CATFPGPWNTDTQYF. In DNA form, the CDR3 reads TGTGCCACCTTCCCGGGGCCGTGGAACACAGATACGCAGTATTTT.

This clone was detected once. The V gene is TRBV25-1, the J gene TRBJ1-2; 7 positions match TRBD1. J gave up 5 bases and V 5 bases, and 5 bases lay outside the gene matches. Germline V gene lookup returns CDR1 MGHDK and CDR2 SYGVNS. CDR3 length: 13 residues. CDR3 in DNA: TGTGCCAGCAGTCCGACAGGGATATATGGCTACACCTTC. Its protein product is CASSPTGIYGYTF.

The chain joins TRBV11-2 to TRBJ2-3; unclear D gene. The CDR3 contains 11 residues. V gave up 2 bases and J gave up 5 bases, with 2 bases separating them. Germline CDR1 is SGHAT and CDR2 is FQNNGV. CDR3 sequence reads: CASSLLDTQYF. DNA of the CDR3: TGTGCCAGCAGCTTACTAGATACGCAGTATTTT.

The chain uses TRBV19 and TRBJ1-5; 7 positions match TRBD1. Germline V gene sequence: CDR1 LNHDA, CDR2 SQIVND (reference sequence). The CDR3 spans 16 residues. V shed 10 bases and J 5 bases; nucleotides not matched to a gene: 17. The CDR3, as DNA: TGTGCCACCCGACCTAGTTACAGGGGAAGTCATCAGCCCCAGCATTTT. Amino acid sequence: CATRPSYRGSHQPQHF.

The DNA for the CDR3 is TGTGCCAGCAGCTTAGACGGATTTAGCAATCAGCCCCAGCATTTT. It is translated as CASSLDGFSNQPQHF. The genes are TRBV7-3 and TRBJ1-5; D gene ambiguous. Germline values: CDR1 SGHTA, CDR2 FQGTGA. The CDR3 consists of 15 residues. Trimming pared 2 bases from V and 0 bases from J, leaving 8 bases between.

The V and J genes are TRBV10-2 and TRBJ2-7; 7 bases are a match to TRBD1. Germline-derived CDR1 and CDR2 are WSHSY and SAAADI. V lost 0 bases to trimming and J lost 3 bases; unmatched junction nucleotides: 5. CDR3 length: 15 amino acids. The CDR3 protein is CASSESTGSSYEQYF. CDR3 DNA: TGCGCCAGCAGTGAGTCGACAGGGTCAAGCTACGAGCAGTACTTC.

The chain has TRBV6-5 and TRBJ2-7, with TRBD2 identical over 10 bases. The CDR3 consists of 15 residues. V lost 8 bases to trimming and J lost 0 bases; unmatched junction nucleotides: 7. In germline, CDR1 is MNHEY, CDR2 SVGAGI. This CDR3 reads CASSSSGSGSYEQYF. The CDR3 nucleotides read TGTGCCAGCTCATCTAGCGGGAGCGGCTCCTACGAGCAGTACTTC.

Regarding this clone: A read error may explain this, as a much larger clone is one base away. The chain joins TRBV10-3 to TRBJ2-1, with 7 positions matching TRBD1. Per the germline V gene, CDR1 is ENHRY and CDR2 is SYGVKD. The CDR3 contains 11 residues. In DNA, the CDR3 is TGTTCCATAGGGGGCGGGAATGAGCAGTTCTTC. Its translation: CSIGGGNEQFF.

The V call is TRBV4-1, the J call TRBJ1-5; a weak D match, TRBD1 (6 bases). V lost 0 bases, J lost 6 bases, and 12 bases lay in between. Germline lookup yields CDR1 MGHRA and CDR2 YSYEKL. The CDR3 totals 15 residues. The chain's CDR3 is CASSQDSRGGQPQHF. The CDR3 region has the DNA TGCGCCAGCAGCCAAGATAGTAGAGGGGGTCAGCCCCAGCATTTT.

The chain uses TRBV28 and TRBJ2-5; D is possibly TRBD1 (5 bases). The DNA end favors TRBJ2-7, so the J call may be wrong. CDR1 and CDR2 from the germline V gene are MDHEN and SYDVKM. There are 14 residues in the CDR3. The chain's CDR3 is CASSLRQNLYEQYF. CDR3 nucleotide sequence: TGTGCCAGCAGTTTAAGACAGAACCTCTACGAGCAGTACTTC.

The rearrangement joins TRBV15 to TRBJ2-5; 11 bases align to TRBD1. Germline lookup yields CDR1 LNHNV and CDR2 YYDKDF (reference sequence). CDR3 size: 16 residues. V lost 1 base, J lost 5 bases, and 6 bases stayed unmatched. CDR3 DNA: TGTGCCACCAGCAGAGTATGGACAGGGGGCGAGGAGACCCAGTACTTC. Its protein product is CATSRVWTGGEETQYF.

The CDR3 loop is CASSLTGGAIDEQFF. CDR3 bases: TGCGCCAGCAGCTTAACAGGGGGCGCGATCGATGAGCAGTTCTTC. The chain links TRBV5-1 to TRBJ2-1; 9 bases map to TRBD1. The length of the CDR3 is 15 residues. The J segment lost 8 bases and the V segment lost 2 bases, leaving 8 bases of the junction unmatched. CDR1 SGHRS and CDR2 YFSETQ come from the germline V gene.

A remark on this clone: A much larger clonotype is one base distant, so this may be a read error. This chain joins TRBV5-4 and TRBJ2-2; D gene uncertain. Germline V lookup: CDR1 SGHNT, CDR2 YYREEE (reference sequence). The V end lost 0 bases, the J end lost 1 base, and 4 bases lay between the germline ends. CDR3 length: 14 residues. CDR3 DNA: TGTGCCAGCAGCTTGGAACAGAACACCGGGGAGCTGTTTTTT. Its protein product is CASSLEQNTGELFF.

The chain combines TRBV18 with TRBJ1-1; D remains ambiguous. Germline V lookup: CDR1 KGHSH, CDR2 LQKENI. V lost 9 bases and J lost 1, with 12 bases in between. The CDR3 is made up of 13 amino acids. CDR3 nucleotides: TGTGCCAGTAAAAACGGCGGGAACACTGAAGCTTTCTTT. It specifies CASKNGGNTEAFF.

The chain employs TRBV7-8 and TRBJ2-7, with 8 nucleotides matching TRBD2. The junction had 9 bases not matched to a gene; V was cut back by 4 bases and J by 7 bases. The CDR3 totals 14 residues. The V gene's germline CDR1 is SGHVS and CDR2 FQNEAQ. The CDR3 loop is CASSYVAGPGEQYF. Written as DNA, the CDR3 is TGTGCCAGCAGCTATGTAGCGGGACCGGGAGAGCAGTACTTC. The full variable domain, completed using reference TRBV7-8 and TRBJ2-7, is GAGVSQSPRYKVAKRGQDVALRCDPISGHVSLFWYQQALGQGPEFLTYFQNEAQLDKSGLPSDRFFAERPEGSVSTLKIQRTQQEDSAVYLCASSYVAGPGEQYFGPGTRLTVT.

CDR3 nucleotide sequence: TGTGCCAGCAGTTTCCTAGCGGGAGGAGGGCCCAATGAGCAGTTCTTC. Amino acid sequence: CASSFLAGGGPNEQFF. The chain carries TRBV27 and TRBJ2-1; TRBD2 matches at 11 bases. Germline V gene lookup returns CDR1 MNHEY and CDR2 SMNVEV (reference sequence). The V gene end was trimmed by 3 bases and the J gene end by 6 bases; junction bases not matched to a gene: 7. This CDR3 comprises 16 residues.

The rearrangement uses TRBV25-1 and TRBJ1-1, with TRBD1 matching over 7 bases. After removal of 4 bases from V and 3 bases from J, the junction contained 14 bases not matched to a gene. The CDR3 sequence is 17 residues long. CDR1 is MGHDK and CDR2 is SYGVNS in the germline V gene. DNA for the CDR3: TGTGCCAGCAGTGGATACGGGACAGCAATGGGGTACACTGAAGCTTTCTTT. It specifies CASSGYGTAMGYTEAFF. Filled out from reference TRBV25-1 and TRBJ1-1, the complete variable domain reads EADIYQTPRYLVIGTGKKITLECSQTMGHDKMYWYQQDPGMELHLIHYSYGVNSTEKGDLSSESTVSRIRTEHFPLTLESARPSHTSQYLCASSGYGTAMGYTEAFFGQGTRLTVV.

On this clone: The CDR3 end shows no conserved phenylalanine or tryptophan, and so a read error is likely. This chain joins TRBV30 and TRBJ1-3, with no clear D. CDR1 and CDR2 from the germline V gene are GTSNPN and SVGIG (reference sequence). The CDR3 loop spans 15 amino acids. V lost 1 base and J 0 bases, leaving 10 bases between the germline ends. The CDR3 sequence is CAWSGPSYSGNTIYL. DNA for the CDR3: TGTGCCTGGAGTGGTCCCAGTTACTCTGGAAACACCATATATCTT.

The rearrangement links TRBV18 to TRBJ2-5; D is unresolved. This CDR3 has 14 amino acids. Germline CDR1 KGHSH, CDR2 LQKENI. V was pared by 3 bases and J by 4 bases, with 12 bases between. CDR3 amino acids: CASSPARAGETQYF. In nucleotides, the CDR3 is TGTGCCAGCTCACCGGCAAGGGCCGGAGAGACCCAGTACTTC.

The V call is TRBV27, the J call TRBJ2-1; D is perhaps TRBD1 or TRBD2 (5 bases each). The V gene lost 5 bases and the J gene lost 5 bases, with 22 bases spanning the gap. The CDR3 length is 17 residues. Germline V gives CDR1 MNHEY, CDR2 SMNVEV (reference sequence). The CDR3 sequence is CASSAQRGVRLNNEQFF. Written as DNA, the CDR3 is TGTGCCAGCAGTGCCCAGCGAGGGGTCCGCCTGAACAATGAGCAGTTCTTC.

This clone was seen a handful of times. The chain joins TRBV5-8 to TRBJ2-5, with TRBD2 matching 11 bases. In germline, CDR1 is SGHTS, CDR2 YDEGEE. V shed 0 bases and J 3 bases; nucleotides not matched to a gene: 1. This CDR3 has 15 residues. Here the CDR3 DNA reads TGTGCCAGCAGCTTGGGACTAGCGGGGAAAGAGACCCAGTACTTC. Its translation: CASSLGLAGKETQYF.

Notes on this clone: The junction departs from the called germline gene at one end, perhaps through a read error. The chain has TRBV7-2 and TRBJ2-2; 7 bases are a match to TRBD1. The CDR3 sequence is 15 residues long. Germline V lookup: CDR1 SGHTA, CDR2 FQGNSA. In DNA form, the CDR3 reads TGTGCCAGCGGGGATCAGACAGGGAACACCGGGGAGCTGCTTTTT. Its protein is CASGDQTGNTGELLF.